There are many counts of the clone carrying this T cell receptor (beta chain). Its antigen is unidentified. Using a J-beta primer mix together with a sample-barcoded 5' primer, a second PCR was run for roughly 6 to 11 cycles. Carrying 12 random nucleotides, a template-switch adaptor labeled each individual cDNA molecule. TCRdb re-derived calls from the 5' RACE reads in MiXCR, one entry per CDR3 protein. Of some 860,000 distinct CDR3 sequences in the sample, about 61% were seen once. This entry is derived from a study of blood T cells in healthy people across ages. Trimming left V 5 bases short and J 9 bases short, with 14 bases between. CDR3 size: 12 residues. Germline V lookup: CDR1 DFQATT, CDR2 SNEGSKA (reference sequence). Study observations and caveats: Roughly linear declines in TCR beta diversity per million T cells occurred with age. The lack of PBMC sorting stopped any conclusive naive versus antigen-experienced comparison. Naive T cell percentage showed a strong correlation with the diversity of TCR beta.

The TCR was taken from a man between 40 and 49 years old in good health. This chain joins TRBV20-1 and TRBJ2-4; weak D call: TRBD2 (5 bases). The sequencing sample was made of blood. CDR3 nucleotide sequence: TGCAGTGCTTTCCGGGATCCAGGCATTCAGTACTTC. It yields the protein CSAFRDPGIQYF.